A single sample gave rise to the 32 T cell receptor beta chains below, sequenced in a study of T-cell reconstitution after alpha-beta-depleted transplantation in children. Construction of the TCRbeta library involved unique molecular identifiers. TCRdb called the PCR reads again in MiXCR, with one record for every CDR3 protein. The sample includes about 340,000 distinct CDR3 sequences, about a tenth of them seen just once. The specimen comprised PBMCs from the stem cell graft donor, sampled from the stem cell graft. The source is a human donor who donated a stem cell graft to a child with acute lymphoblastic leukemia.

This clonotype was observed a few times. The chain is built from TRBV29-1 and TRBJ1-2; 8 bases are a match to TRBD1. The length of the CDR3 is 12 residues. Germline assignment: CDR1 SQVTM and CDR2 ANQGSEA. V shed 5 bases and J 4 bases; nucleotides not matched to a gene: 3. CDR3 protein: CSVFRGPYGYTF. CDR3 coding DNA: TGCAGCGTTTTCAGGGGGCCCTATGGCTACACCTTC.

V is TRBV4-3 and J is TRBJ1-2, with D maybe TRBD1 (6 bases). Germline CDR1 and CDR2: LGHNA and YSLEER. V lost 4 bases and J 4 bases, leaving 13 bases between the germline ends. This CDR3 comprises 14 residues. The CDR3 DNA reads TGCGCCAGCAGCCCCGACGGGGGCACCTATGGCTACACCTTC. Translation: CASSPDGGTYGYTF.

The chain carries TRBV29-1 and TRBJ2-3; 7 nucleotides align to TRBD2. The CDR3 sequence is 13 residues long. CDR1 and CDR2 from the germline V gene are SQVTM and ANQGSEA. The CDR3 loop reads CSPLAGGTDTQYF. CDR3 DNA: TGCAGTCCTCTGGCGGGAGGCACAGATACGCAGTATTTT.

The chain couples TRBV4-3 to TRBJ2-1, with 9 bases that match TRBD2. CDR1 is LGHNA, CDR2 YSLEER, per germline. Trimming cost V 0 bases and J 10 bases; bases outside gene matches: 4. The CDR3 runs to 14 residues. The CDR3 here is CASSQEPSGMEQFF. CDR3 DNA: TGCGCCAGCAGCCAAGAACCTAGCGGGATGGAGCAGTTCTTC.

In this sample, this clonotype turned up many times. The V call is TRBV7-3, the J call TRBJ1-3; a possible D gene is TRBD1 (5 bases). CDR1 and CDR2 (germline): SGHTA, FQGTGA. This CDR3 contains 18 residues. V was pared by 4 bases and J by 1 base, with 20 bases between. CDR3 DNA: TGTGCCAGCAGCTCGACTAACCGACAGTTTCTTTCTGGAAACACCATATATTTT. Its protein is CASSSTNRQFLSGNTIYF.

Regarding this clonotype: The junction departs from germline at one end; a sequencing error may be responsible. The chain is built from TRBV12-3 or TRBV12-4 and TRBJ2-6, with TRBD1 identical over 12 bases. CDR3 length equals 18 residues. This CDR3 is CARSPGTGGVIGANVLTF. The CDR3 DNA reads as TGTGCCCGCAGTCCCGGGACAGGGGGCGTCATTGGGGCCAACGTCCTGACTTTC.

The table lists this clonotype with many counts. The CDR3 sequence is CASSLDGRWSNIQYF. The CDR3 coding sequence is TGCGCCAGCAGCTTGGACGGGAGATGGTCAAACATTCAGTACTTC. This chain uses TRBV5-1 with TRBJ2-4, with D perhaps matching TRBD2 (6 bases). This CDR3 comprises 15 residues. The V end was cut by 0 bases, the J end by 6 bases, with 13 bases between. Germline lookup yields CDR1 SGHRS and CDR2 YFSETQ.

This clonotype was seen only a few times. This chain joins TRBV6-5 and TRBJ2-3, with 7 bases identical to TRBD1. The V gene end was trimmed by 4 bases and the J gene end by 0 bases; junction bases not matched to a gene: 7. Germline V gives CDR1 MNHEY, CDR2 SVGAGI. CDR3 length equals 16 residues. The CDR3 sequence: CASSWDSGLSTDTQYF. Here the CDR3 DNA reads TGTGCCAGCAGTTGGGACAGCGGATTAAGCACAGATACGCAGTATTTT.

This clonotype was counted only a few times. The chain combines TRBV27 with TRBJ2-7, with TRBD2 matching over 7 bases. The J segment lost 2 bases and the V segment lost 8 bases, leaving 9 bases of the junction unmatched. In germline, CDR1 is MNHEY, CDR2 SMNVEV (reference sequence). The CDR3 loop spans 14 amino acids. CDR3 sequence: CASSRTSYTYEQYF. DNA of the CDR3: TGTGCCAGCTCGCGGACTAGTTACACCTACGAGCAGTACTTC.

This clonotype was observed at least ten times. The J gene is TRBJ1-1, the V gene TRBV5-1; 8 bases map to TRBD1. In germline, CDR1 is SGHRS, CDR2 YFSETQ. This CDR3 has 14 amino acids. V shed 4 bases, J shed 0 bases, and the junction held 2 bases outside the gene matches. CDR3: CASSRDRMNTEAFF. Here the CDR3 DNA reads TGCGCCAGCAGCCGGGACAGGATGAACACTGAAGCTTTCTTT.

This chain uses TRBV4-3 with TRBJ2-1, with D possibly matching TRBD2 (6 bases). Trimming stripped 3 bases from V and 3 bases from J, with 12 bases between. The CDR3 is made up of 15 amino acids. Germline assignment: CDR1 LGHNA and CDR2 YSLEER. The CDR3 DNA reads TGCGCCAGCAGCCAGGGGGGAGCAGTCTACAATGAGCAGTTCTTC. Protein sequence: CASSQGGAVYNEQFF.

The chain recombines TRBV11-2 with TRBJ2-7, with 8 bases fitting TRBD2. The CDR3 has 18 amino acids. V lost 0 bases, J lost 3 bases, and 13 bases stayed unmatched. The germline V gene encodes CDR1 SGHAT and CDR2 FQNNGV. In DNA, the CDR3 is TGTGCCAGCAGCTTAGAGAGGGCTAGCGGGCCTATGTACTACGAGCAGTACTTC. This translates into CASSLERASGPMYYEQYF.

The rearrangement links TRBV7-3 to TRBJ2-1; TRBD2 aligns across 9 bases. Looked up from germline, CDR1 is SGHTA and CDR2 is FQGTGA. With V trimmed by 5 bases and J by 10 bases, 15 bases remained unmatched. The CDR3 is 16 amino acids. The chain's CDR3 is CASSPRGGGRAWEQFF. Written as DNA, the CDR3 is TGTGCCAGCAGCCCCAGGGGGGGCGGGAGGGCTTGGGAGCAGTTCTTC.

The chain has TRBV4-1 and TRBJ2-7; 15 positions agree with TRBD2. The CDR3 is 17 residues long. The junction had 4 bases not matched to a gene; V was cut back by 4 bases and J by 0 bases. CDR1 is MGHRA, CDR2 YSYEKL, per germline. Here the CDR3 reads CASSLGLAGGSSYEQYF. CDR3 nucleotide sequence: TGCGCCAGCAGCCTAGGACTAGCGGGGGGGAGCTCCTACGAGCAGTACTTC.

Note on this clonotype: A much larger clone differs from this one at a single base, so this may be a read error. The genes are TRBV12-3 or TRBV12-4 and TRBJ2-2; D not resolved. This CDR3 comprises 13 residues. Trimming removed 0 bases from V and 6 bases from J, with 5 bases in between. CDR3: CASSLARPGELFF. The CDR3 DNA reads as TGTGCCAGCAGTTTAGCGAGGCCCGGGGAGCTGTTTTTT.

This clonotype has just a few counts. The chain has TRBV6-2 or TRBV6-3 and TRBJ2-1; D remains ambiguous. The germline CDR1 and CDR2 sequences are MNHEY and SVGEGT. With 3 bases removed from V and 2 bases from J, the gap between germline ends came to 14 bases. The CDR3 extends over 16 amino acids. This CDR3 is CASSYVGLTPYNEQFF. DNA for the CDR3: TGTGCCAGCAGTTATGTGGGCCTCACTCCCTACAATGAGCAGTTCTTC.

The chain recombines TRBV9 with TRBJ1-4, with D possibly matching TRBD1 (5 bases). V was shortened by 3 bases and J by 3 bases, with 9 bases between the two germline ends. CDR1 and CDR2 (germline): SGDLS, YYNGEE. The CDR3 totals 14 residues. In DNA form, the CDR3 reads TGTGCCAGCAGCGGGTCGGGGGCTAATGAAAAACTGTTTTTT. Amino acids: CASSGSGANEKLFF.

The table lists this clonotype with a few counts. This rearrangement joins TRBV6-1 to TRBJ1-3; D is undetermined. Germline lookup yields CDR1 MNHNS and CDR2 SASEGT. The CDR3 covers 16 residues. Trimming removed 6 bases from V and 1 base from J, with 16 bases in between. The CDR3: CASRRHAGSSGNTIYF. The CDR3 DNA follows: TGTGCCAGCAGGCGACACGCCGGGAGTTCTGGAAACACCATATATTTT.

V and J are TRBV2 and TRBJ1-3, with D perhaps matching TRBD1 (6 bases). The V gene lost 6 bases and the J gene lost 4 bases, with 19 bases spanning the gap. The CDR3 contains 16 residues. Germline V gene data show CDR1 as SNHLY and CDR2 as FYNNEI. The CDR3 coding sequence is TGTGCCAGCAGCACTCCCGAGGGGGGCCTCGGAAACACCATATATTTT. This codes for CASSTPEGGLGNTIYF.

In this sample, this clonotype turned up many times. The chain employs TRBV7-3 and TRBJ2-3, with D perhaps TRBD2 (5 bases). CDR3 length: 14 amino acids. V was shortened by 3 bases and J by 2 bases, with 9 bases between the two germline ends. The germline V gene has CDR1 SGHTA and CDR2 FQGTGA. In DNA, the CDR3 is TGTGCCAGCAGCTTTTCTGGACTCACAGATACGCAGTATTTT. Amino acids: CASSFSGLTDTQYF.

Ten or more counts support this clonotype. The genes are TRBV20-1 and TRBJ1-5; 9 bases align to TRBD1. J was trimmed by 0 bases and V by 5 bases; bases with no gene match: 8. The CDR3 contains 16 residues. The V gene's germline CDR1 is DFQATT and CDR2 SNEGSKA (reference sequence). The CDR3: CSAPGTGPTSNQPQHF. Here the CDR3 DNA reads TGCAGTGCTCCCGGGACAGGGCCGACTAGCAATCAGCCCCAGCATTTT.

The chain recombines TRBV24-1 with TRBJ1-5; D unclear. The CDR3 covers 15 residues. Germline loops: CDR1 KGHDR, CDR2 SFDVKD. Trimming took 10 bases from V and 1 from J, leaving 16 bases between them. CDR3 nucleotides: TGTGCCACTCGCGGTTGGGCCCCCAGCAATCAGCCCCAGCATTTT. Protein: CATRGWAPSNQPQHF.

This clonotype has a count of ten or more. This chain joins TRBV20-1 and TRBJ2-1, with a possible D match to TRBD2 (6 bases). The CDR3 contains 14 residues. V lost 0 bases to trimming and J lost 8 bases, with 14 bases between them. CDR1 is DFQATT, CDR2 SNEGSKA, per germline (reference sequence). As DNA, the CDR3 is TGCAGTGCTAGAGATCTGCTAGCGAAGGATGAGCAGTTCTTC. The encoded protein is CSARDLLAKDEQFF.

This clonotype was detected once. The chain employs TRBV19 and TRBJ2-5; 7 nucleotides line up with TRBD1. CDR1 and CDR2 from the germline V gene are LNHDA and SQIVND (reference sequence). V lost 10 bases and J lost 2; bases outside the gene matches: 10. The CDR3 runs to 14 residues. The CDR3: CAMGPWGQQETQYF. DNA of the CDR3: TGTGCCATGGGCCCCTGGGGACAGCAAGAGACCCAGTACTTC.

This sequence joins TRBV12-3 or TRBV12-4 and TRBJ2-7, with D possibly matching TRBD2 (6 bases). This CDR3 has 16 residues. V was shortened by 7 bases and J by 0 bases, with 19 bases between the two germline ends. CDR3 in DNA: TGTGCCAGCACCAAATTCTCTAGCGTTATCTCCTACGAGCAGTACTTC. Amino acids: CASTKFSSVISYEQYF.

This clonotype was counted between two and nine times. The CDR3 loop is CASSQEGPRGSYEQYF. CDR3 nucleotides: TGCGCCAGCAGCCAAGAGGGGCCCAGGGGCTCCTACGAGCAGTACTTC. The V call is TRBV4-1, the J call TRBJ2-7; D is perhaps TRBD1 (6 bases). This CDR3 region has 16 residues. V lost 0 bases to trimming and J lost 0 bases, with 12 bases between them. From germline, CDR1 is MGHRA and CDR2 YSYEKL.

This clonotype occurred a few times. J is TRBJ2-2 and V is TRBV14; 7 positions agree with TRBD1. The CDR3 is 16 amino acids. With V trimmed by 4 bases and J by 3 bases, 8 bases remained unmatched. From germline, CDR1 is SGHDN and CDR2 FVKESK. The CDR3 nucleotides read TGTGCCAGCAGCCCCCAGGGGGTGAGGGACACCGGGGAGCTGTTTTTT. This sequence encodes CASSPQGVRDTGELFF. Full variable domain (outside the CDR3, taken from reference TRBV14 and TRBJ2-2): EAGVTQFPSHSVIEKGQTVTLRCDPISGHDNLYWYRRVMGKEIKFLLHFVKESKQDESGMPNNRFLAERTGGTYSTLKVQPAELEDSGVYFCASSPQGVRDTGELFFGEGSRLTVL.

The chain is built from TRBV7-2 and TRBJ1-5, with D hard to call. Deletions cut 3 bases from V and 6 bases from J, with 9 bases between. Germline V gene data show CDR1 as SGHTA and CDR2 as FQGNSA. CDR3 length: 13 residues. The CDR3 region is CASSFHAGQPQHF. The CDR3, as DNA: TGTGCCAGCAGCTTCCACGCTGGTCAGCCCCAGCATTTT.

The chain has TRBV6-5 and TRBJ2-5; TRBD1 might be the D (6 bases). CDR3 length: 17 residues. The germline gives CDR1 MNHEY, CDR2 SVGAGI. Between the trimmed V and J ends, which lost 4 bases and 1 base, there was a span of 19 bases. The CDR3 nucleotides are TGTGCCAGCAGTTGGTACCTACAGGGTGGGCCCCAAGAGACCCAGTACTTC. As protein: CASSWYLQGGPQETQYF.

The sample holds a few counts of this clonotype. The rearrangement links TRBV4-3 to TRBJ2-7, with D unclear. The ends were cut back, 1 base at V and 3 bases at J, with 16 bases in the middle. This CDR3 region has 16 residues. CDR1 and CDR2 from the germline V gene are LGHNA and YSLEER. CDR3 region: CASSQGATGELYEQYF. The DNA for the CDR3 is TGCGCCAGCAGCCAAGGGGCGACCGGAGAACTCTACGAGCAGTACTTC.

J is TRBJ1-1 and V is TRBV19; D gene uncertain. The CDR3 has 13 amino acids. V lost 5 bases to trimming and J lost 0 bases, with 7 bases between them. Germline V lookup: CDR1 LNHDA, CDR2 SQIVND (reference sequence). The CDR3 sequence is CASSSYMNTEAFF. Here the CDR3 DNA reads TGTGCCAGTAGTTCTTATATGAACACTGAAGCTTTCTTT.

This clonotype occurred a few times. J is TRBJ2-5 and V is TRBV5-1; possible D gene TRBD2, 5 bases. This CDR3 spans 14 amino acids. The germline CDR1 and CDR2 sequences are SGHRS and YFSETQ. V shed 4 bases and J shed 0 bases, with 10 bases lying between them. Written as DNA, the CDR3 is TGCGCCAGCAGCCTCGGACTCGACCAAGAGACCCAGTACTTC. This sequence encodes CASSLGLDQETQYF.